The 27 T cell receptor beta chains presented below share a single source sample, sequenced in a study of T cell clonality in common variable immunodeficiency. Study-level findings and limits: Fewer deletions and N-nucleotide insertions were reportedly seen in common variable immunodeficiency TCR beta sequences.

What these receptors recognize is not known. The method was immunoSEQ multiplex PCR; TCRdb's version includes in-frame clones alone and lacks a portion of them. The sample was found to contain over 30,000 clones, and every one recurs. The source material was peripheral blood mononuclear cells. Receptor source: a human donor with common variable immunodeficiency.

A remark on this clone: The DNA ends 3 residues before the CDR3 does, and the rest of the CDR3 is filled in from the germline J gene. The chain uses TRBV7-9 and TRBJ2-7; 10 positions match TRBD1. V lost 6 bases and J lost 5; bases outside the gene matches: 4. Per germline, CDR1 SEHNR and CDR2 FQNEAQ (reference sequence). The CDR3 is 13 residues long. The CDR3 is CASSWDRGDEQYF. CDR3 bases read: TGTGCCAGCAGTTGGGACAGGGGAGACGAG.

This clone has just a few counts. The covered CDR3 bases are TGTGCCAGTAGACCAGGGACAGGGAGCAATCAGCCC. It specifies CASRPGTGSNQP. The full CDR3 is CASRPGTGSNQPQHF. The chain is built from TRBV19 and TRBJ1-5, with 9 nucleotides matching TRBD1. The observed sequence ends 3 residues before the CDR3 terminus, with the missing tail filled in from the germline J gene. The germline CDR1 and CDR2 sequences are LNHDA and SQIVND (reference sequence). V gave up 6 bases and J gave up 1 base; unmatched junction bases: 4. CDR3 length equals 15 residues.

This clone was seen only a few times. Here the CDR3 reads CASSLVRGEQFF. The sequenced part of the CDR3 DNA is TGTGCCAGCAGCTTAGTGAGGGGTGAG. The genes are TRBV7-8 and TRBJ2-1, with D perhaps being TRBD1 or TRBD2 (5 bases each). Read sequence stops 3 residues before the CDR3 end, and the germline J gene provides the missing end. The CDR3 consists of 12 residues. CDR1 and CDR2 (germline): SGHVS, FQNEAQ. V lost 1 base and J 9 bases, leaving 7 bases between the germline ends. The variable domain in full, with the rest retrieved from reference TRBV7-8 and TRBJ2-1, is GAGVSQSPRYKVAKRGQDVALRCDPISGHVSLFWYQQALGQGPEFLTYFQNEAQLDKSGLPSDRFFAERPEGSVSTLKIQRTQQEDSAVYLCASSLVRGEQFFGPGTRLTVL.

This clone was found a few times. Read sequence stops 3 residues before the CDR3 end, and the germline J gene provides the missing end. The genes are TRBV7-2 and TRBJ2-7; 7 bases map to TRBD1. The CDR3 spans 14 residues. Losses at the gene ends were 3 bases for V and 5 bases for J; bases not matched to a gene: 7. CDR1 SGHTA and CDR2 FQGNSA come from the germline V gene. CDR3 bases read: TGTGCCAGCAGCTTTCTCACAGGGGCTCACGAG. As protein: CASSFLTGAHE. The whole CDR3 region reads CASSFLTGAHEQYF. The whole variable domain, remainder taken from reference TRBV7-2 and TRBJ2-7, is GAGVSQSPSNKVTEKGKDVELRCDPISGHTALYWYRQSLGQGLEFLIYFQGNSAPDKSGLPSDRFSAERTGGSVSTLTIQRTQQEDSAVYLCASSFLTGAHEQYFGPGTRLTVT.

Many counts were recorded for this clone. At one boundary the junction diverges from the germline segment, which might be a read error. The observed sequence ends 3 residues before the CDR3 terminus, with the missing tail filled in from the germline J gene. The rearrangement joins TRBV4-2 to TRBJ2-1, with 8 bases matching TRBD1. There are 15 residues in the CDR3. Germline CDR1 reads LGHNA; CDR2 reads YNFKEQ. Incomplete CDR3 DNA: TGCGCCAGCAGCCAAGAAGGACAGGGCTACAATGAG. Translated, it gives CASSQEGQGYNE. The complete CDR3 sequence is CASSQEGQGYNEQFF.

To note about this clone: The CDR3 is cut off 3 residues early in the read; its end comes from the germline J gene. V and J are TRBV5-8 and TRBJ2-3; TRBD2 matches at 8 bases. Losses at the gene ends were 4 bases for V and 0 bases for J; bases not matched to a gene: 1. Germline V gives CDR1 SGHTS, CDR2 YDEGEE. This CDR3 comprises 14 residues. Here the CDR3 reads CASSPSGSTDTQYF. The CDR3 DNA, read in part, is TGTGCCAGCAGCCCTAGCGGGAGCACAGATACG.

The CDR3 reads CASSTGAATQYF. The CDR3 bases that were read are TGTGCCAGCTCAACAGGGGCGGCTACG. J is TRBJ2-3 and V is TRBV18, with 7 bases identical to TRBD1. The read terminates 3 residues ahead of where the CDR3 ends, so the germline J gene completes it. J lost 8 bases, V lost 5 bases, and 4 bases had no gene match. Germline CDR1 KGHSH, CDR2 LQKENI. This CDR3 comprises 12 residues.

With respect to this clone: The read falls 3 residues short of the CDR3 end, and the missing part is taken from the germline J gene. This chain links TRBV20-1 with TRBJ2-7; TRBD1 aligns across 12 bases. Trimming cost V 6 bases and J 5 bases; bases outside gene matches: 8. The CDR3 runs 14 residues. Looked up from germline, CDR1 is DFQATT and CDR2 is SNEGSKA (reference sequence). CDR3 region: CSARKGQGANEQYF. The CDR3 bases that were read are TGCAGTGCCCGAAAGGGACAGGGGGCTAACGAG.

This clone was seen at least ten times. The read finishes 3 residues shy of the CDR3 end, and the germline J gene is used to complete it. The chain links TRBV18 to TRBJ2-7; D gene uncertain. Trimming stripped 5 bases from V and 3 bases from J, with 14 bases between. The germline CDR1 and CDR2 sequences are KGHSH and LQKENI. The CDR3 runs 14 residues. CDR3: CASSLADRYYEQYF. The part of the CDR3 DNA that was read is TGTGCCAGCTCATTAGCAGACCGATACTACGAG.

The sequenced CDR3 bases are TGTGCCACCCTACAGGGTTTCAATCAGCCC. This encodes CATLQGFNQP. The whole CDR3 region reads CATLQGFNQPQHF. V usage is TRBV6-2 or TRBV6-3 and J usage is TRBJ1-5; D might be TRBD1 (6 bases). The read terminates 3 residues ahead of where the CDR3 ends, so the germline J gene completes it. Germline assignment: CDR1 MNHEY and CDR2 SVGEGT. Between the trimmed V and J ends, which lost 10 bases and 3 bases, there was a span of 13 bases. The CDR3 length is 13 residues.

This clone showed up many times. Read coverage stops 3 residues before the CDR3 terminus; the germline J gene supplies the remainder. The chain couples TRBV29-1 to TRBJ2-1, with TRBD2 as a possible D gene (7 bases). The CDR3 contains 15 residues. Germline V gene data show CDR1 as SQVTM and CDR2 as ANQGSEA. Between the trimmed V and J ends, which lost 0 bases and 4 bases, there was a span of 13 bases. The DNA read from the CDR3 is TGCAGCGTTGAAGATAGGGGGGGAGGGTACAATGAG. Translating it yields CSVEDRGGGYNE. From start to end, the CDR3 is CSVEDRGGGYNEQFF.

Remarks on this clone: The read ends 3 residues before the CDR3 terminus; that terminus is restored from the germline J gene. The chain combines TRBV7-8 with TRBJ2-7; TRBD1 agrees at 8 bases. This CDR3 has 15 residues. Germline CDR1 and CDR2: SGHVS and FQNEAQ. The V and J ends lost 5 bases and 6 bases, in that order; junction bases with no gene match: 12. The part of the CDR3 DNA that was read is TGTGCCAGCAGCCCAAGTGGTAGGACAGGGAGCGAG. Its protein product is CASSPSGRTGSE. The complete CDR3 sequence is CASSPSGRTGSEQYF.

This clone ranks as medium-sized (0.01 to 0.1%). The read halts 3 residues ahead of the CDR3 end, with the missing end drawn from the germline J gene. The V and J genes are TRBV9 and TRBJ1-2, with D unclear. The CDR3 has 15 residues. The germline V gene encodes CDR1 SGDLS and CDR2 YYNGEE. The covered CDR3 bases are TGTGCCAGCAGCCCGTCGGAGTGGCTCTCGGGGGGC. Protein product: CASSPSEWLSGG. In full, the CDR3 is CASSPSEWLSGGYTF.

This clone was observed a handful of times. The read gets to within 3 residues of the CDR3 end, and the germline J gene fills in the rest. The chain combines TRBV11-3 with TRBJ1-5; the match to TRBD1 covers 8 bases. J was trimmed by 4 bases and V by 3 bases; bases with no gene match: 5. The germline V gene has CDR1 SGHNT and CDR2 YENEEA. The CDR3 length is 15 residues. The part of the CDR3 DNA that was read is TGTGCCAGCAGCTTGGGACAGGTGAGGAATCAGCCC. Its translation is CASSLGQVRNQP. The full CDR3 protein reads CASSLGQVRNQPQHF.

The sample holds many counts of this clone. The read terminates 3 residues ahead of where the CDR3 ends, so the germline J gene completes it. The chain has TRBV7-3 and TRBJ2-1; D is perhaps TRBD1 (6 bases). The V and J ends lost 4 bases and 2 bases respectively, with 12 bases between them. The CDR3 has 15 residues. Germline CDR1 reads SGHTA; CDR2 reads FQGTGA. CDR3 amino acids: CASSSQGRPYNEQFF. The DNA read from the CDR3 is TGTGCCAGCAGCTCCCAGGGGCGACCCTACAATGAG.

The sample holds a few counts of this clone. Sequencing ends 3 residues short of the CDR3 end; the germline J gene provides the rest. The rearrangement uses TRBV19 and TRBJ2-7; 8 bases line up with TRBD2. The CDR3 is 16 residues long. Germline trimming cut 5 bases from V and 0 bases from J; bases unmatched to any gene: 9. Germline CDR1 is LNHDA and CDR2 is SQIVND (reference sequence). The sequenced CDR3 bases are TGTGCCAGTAGTCTATCAGCGGGAGAGTTCTCCTACGAG. It translates to CASSLSAGEFSYE. The entire CDR3 protein reads CASSLSAGEFSYEQYF.

Within the sample, this clone is medium-sized. The read finishes 3 residues shy of the CDR3 end, and the germline J gene is used to complete it. The rearrangement links TRBV15 to TRBJ2-1; D is tentatively TRBD1 or TRBD2 (5 bases each). The CDR3 covers 15 residues. V lost 2 bases and J 4 bases, leaving 12 bases between the germline ends. Germline V CDR1 and CDR2: LNHNV, YYDKDF (reference sequence). CDR3 region: CATSRQGAKYNEQFF. CDR3 bases read: TGTGCCACCAGCAGACAGGGAGCCAAATACAATGAG.

This clone has at least ten counts. The read gets to within 3 residues of the CDR3 end, and the germline J gene fills in the rest. The chain carries TRBV7-2 and TRBJ2-5, with TRBD2 matching over 8 bases. Losses at the gene ends were 5 bases for V and 5 bases for J; bases not matched to a gene: 7. Germline V lookup: CDR1 SGHTA, CDR2 FQGNSA. The CDR3 extends over 14 amino acids. CDR3 protein: CASSPRIAGETQYF. The sequenced CDR3 bases are TGTGCCAGCAGCCCCCGGATAGCGGGGGAGACC.

This clone was found many times. The CDR3 extends 3 residues past the end of the read, so its final part is completed from the germline J gene. This chain links TRBV11-3 with TRBJ1-1; D not resolved. This CDR3 is 14 amino acids long. V was clipped by 2 bases and J by 0 bases, with 7 bases between them. The germline CDR1 and CDR2 sequences are SGHNT and YENEEA. CDR3 sequence: CASSLLGLNTEAFF. Partial CDR3 DNA: TGTGCCAGCAGCTTACTGGGCTTGAACACTGAA.

In this sample, this clone turned up a few times. Read coverage stops 3 residues before the CDR3 terminus; the germline J gene supplies the remainder. The chain has TRBV6-2 or TRBV6-3 and TRBJ2-6, with 9 bases aligning to TRBD1. V shed 6 bases, J shed 0 bases, and the junction held 6 bases outside the gene matches. Germline CDR1 and CDR2: MNHEY and SVGEGT. CDR3 length equals 17 residues. The sequenced CDR3 bases are TGTGCCAGCAGCCGGGACAGGGCCAACTCTGGGGCCAACGTC. This encodes CASSRDRANSGANV. The entire CDR3 protein reads CASSRDRANSGANVLTF.

This clone was observed a handful of times. Read sequence stops 3 residues before the CDR3 end, and the germline J gene provides the missing end. This chain joins TRBV18 and TRBJ2-7; 7 nucleotides match TRBD1. Germline loops: CDR1 KGHSH, CDR2 LQKENI. This CDR3 is built from 19 residues. The J segment lost 6 bases and the V segment lost 2 bases, leaving 22 bases of the junction unmatched. The CDR3 DNA, read in part, is TGTGCCAGCTCACCATCTTACACGCAAGGGGGCTTTCGTCCTTTCGAG. Protein sequence: CASSPSYTQGGFRPFE. The CDR3 in full is CASSPSYTQGGFRPFEQYF.

This clone was picked up a small number of times. The read comes to an end 3 residues before the CDR3 does, leaving the germline J gene to fill in the end. The V and J genes are TRBV30 and TRBJ2-6; no definite D call. CDR3 size: 14 residues. Trimming cost V 8 bases and J 0 bases, with 11 bases left between them. Germline CDR1 reads GTSNPN; CDR2 reads SVGIG (reference sequence). The sequenced part of the CDR3 DNA is TGTGCCAGTAGTTCCCACTCTGGGGCCAACGTC. Its translation is CASSSHSGANV. The whole CDR3 sequence reads CASSSHSGANVLTF.

This clone was picked up many times. The read halts 3 residues ahead of the CDR3 end, with the missing end drawn from the germline J gene. The V call is TRBV12-3 or TRBV12-4, the J call TRBJ2-1; D is unresolved. V shed 8 bases and J shed 6 bases, with 17 bases lying between them. The CDR3 contains 14 residues. This chain's CDR3 is CASRKIPDFNEQFF. Incomplete CDR3 DNA: TGTGCCAGCCGAAAGATCCCAGATTTCAATGAG.

Details on this clone: The CDR3 end falls 3 residues outside the read, so it is completed with the germline J gene. The chain employs TRBV30 and TRBJ2-5, with no clear D. Germline CDR1 reads GTSNPN; CDR2 reads SVGIG (reference sequence). This CDR3 has 14 amino acids. The V and J ends lost 8 bases and 2 bases respectively, with 18 bases between them. The CDR3 DNA, read in part, is TGTGCCAGCAGCTCCTTGACACGACAAGAGACC. Amino acids: CASSSLTRQET. The CDR3 reads in full as CASSSLTRQETQYF. The full variable domain, completed using reference TRBV30 and TRBJ2-5, is SQTIHQWPATLVQPVGSPLSLECTVEGTSNPNLYWYRQAAGRGLQLLFYSVGIGQISSEVPQNLSASRPQDRQFILSSKKLLLSDSGFYLCASSSLTRQETQYFGPGTRLLVL.

Details on this clone: Read coverage stops 3 residues before the CDR3 terminus; the germline J gene supplies the remainder. The chain joins TRBV7-8 to TRBJ2-3; 9 bases agree with TRBD2. J was trimmed by 5 bases and V by 2 bases; bases with no gene match: 5. CDR1 is SGHVS and CDR2 is FQNEAQ in the germline V gene. The CDR3 spans 15 residues. CDR3 amino acids: CASSLSGLARDTQYF. Partial CDR3 DNA: TGTGCCAGCAGCTTATCGGGACTAGCAAGAGATACG.

This clone was counted at least ten times. Read data end 3 residues before the CDR3 end; the end is taken from the germline J gene. The chain combines TRBV11-3 with TRBJ2-7; perhaps TRBD2 as D (5 bases). Trimming stripped 8 bases from V and 5 bases from J, with 13 bases between. Germline V CDR1 and CDR2: SGHNT, YENEEA. The CDR3 runs 12 residues. CDR3 region: CASRGASNEQYF. The sequenced CDR3 bases are TGTGCCAGCCGGGGAGCGTCTAACGAG.

This clone was observed at least ten times. The read stops 3 residues short of the end of the CDR3; the missing end is completed from the germline J gene. V and J are TRBV27 and TRBJ2-2, with 8 bases lining up with TRBD2. CDR1 is MNHEY and CDR2 is SMNVEV in the germline V gene (reference sequence). V lost 5 bases and J lost 3; bases outside the gene matches: 8. This CDR3 region has 16 residues. The CDR3 sequence: CASSPTSGGYTGELFF. CDR3 DNA (partial): TGTGCCAGCAGTCCCACTAGCGGAGGTTACACCGGGGAG.